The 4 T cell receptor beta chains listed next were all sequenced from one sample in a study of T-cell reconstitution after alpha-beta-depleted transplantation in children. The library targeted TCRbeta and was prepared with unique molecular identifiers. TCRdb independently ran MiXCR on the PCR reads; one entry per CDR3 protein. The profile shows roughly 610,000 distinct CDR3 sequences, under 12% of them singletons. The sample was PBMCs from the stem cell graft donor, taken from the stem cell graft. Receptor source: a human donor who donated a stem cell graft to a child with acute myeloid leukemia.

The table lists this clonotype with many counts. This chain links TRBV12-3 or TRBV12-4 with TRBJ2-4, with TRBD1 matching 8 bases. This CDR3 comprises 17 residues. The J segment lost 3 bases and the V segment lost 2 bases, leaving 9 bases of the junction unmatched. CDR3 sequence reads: CASSLYRGSVGKNIQYF. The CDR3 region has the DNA TGTGCCAGCAGTTTATACAGGGGGAGTGTGGGCAAAAACATTCAGTACTTC.

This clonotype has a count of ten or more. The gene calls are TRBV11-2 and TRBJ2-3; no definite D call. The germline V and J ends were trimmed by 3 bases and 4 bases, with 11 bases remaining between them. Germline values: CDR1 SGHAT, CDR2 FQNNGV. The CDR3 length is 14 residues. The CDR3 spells CASSFGLPSDTQYF. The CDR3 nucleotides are TGTGCCAGCAGCTTCGGGCTACCCTCAGATACGCAGTATTTT.

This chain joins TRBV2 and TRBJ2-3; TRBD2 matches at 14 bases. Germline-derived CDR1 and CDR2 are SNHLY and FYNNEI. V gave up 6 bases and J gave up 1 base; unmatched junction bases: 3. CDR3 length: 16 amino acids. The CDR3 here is CASRKGLAGGTDTQYF. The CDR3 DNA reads TGTGCCAGCAGAAAGGGACTAGCGGGAGGCACAGATACGCAGTATTTT.

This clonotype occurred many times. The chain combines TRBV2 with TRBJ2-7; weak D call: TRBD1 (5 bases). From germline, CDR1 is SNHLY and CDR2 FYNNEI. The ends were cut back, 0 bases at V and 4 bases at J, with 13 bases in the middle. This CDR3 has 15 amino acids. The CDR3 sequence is CASSEAPGMGYEQYF. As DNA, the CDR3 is TGTGCCAGCAGTGAAGCACCAGGGATGGGGTACGAGCAGTACTTC.